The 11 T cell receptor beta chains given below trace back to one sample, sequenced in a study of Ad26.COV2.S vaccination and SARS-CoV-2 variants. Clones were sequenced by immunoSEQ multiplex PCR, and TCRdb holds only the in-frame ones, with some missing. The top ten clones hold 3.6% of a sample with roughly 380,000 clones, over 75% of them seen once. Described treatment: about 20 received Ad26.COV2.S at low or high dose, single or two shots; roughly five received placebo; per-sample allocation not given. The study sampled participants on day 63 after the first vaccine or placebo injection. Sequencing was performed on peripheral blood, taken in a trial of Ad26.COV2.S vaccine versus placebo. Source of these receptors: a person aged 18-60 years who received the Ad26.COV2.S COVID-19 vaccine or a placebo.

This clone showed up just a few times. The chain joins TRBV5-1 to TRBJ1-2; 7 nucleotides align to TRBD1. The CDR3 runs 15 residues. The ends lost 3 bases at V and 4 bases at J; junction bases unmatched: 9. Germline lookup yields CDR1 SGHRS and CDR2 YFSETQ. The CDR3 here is CASSSPGQTLYGYTF. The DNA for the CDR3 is TGCGCCAGCAGCTCACCGGGACAGACCCTCTATGGCTACACCTTC.

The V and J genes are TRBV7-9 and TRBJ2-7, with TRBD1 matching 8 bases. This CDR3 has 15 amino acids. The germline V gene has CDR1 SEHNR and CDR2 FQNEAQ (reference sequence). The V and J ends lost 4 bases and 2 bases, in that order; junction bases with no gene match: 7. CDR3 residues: CASSSGDRNTYEQYF. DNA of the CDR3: TGTGCCAGCAGCTCTGGGGACAGGAATACCTACGAGCAGTACTTC.

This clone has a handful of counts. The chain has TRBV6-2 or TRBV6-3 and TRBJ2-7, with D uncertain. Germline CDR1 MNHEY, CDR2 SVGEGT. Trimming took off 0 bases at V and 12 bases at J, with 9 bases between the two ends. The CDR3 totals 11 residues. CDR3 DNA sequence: TGTGCCAGCAGTTACTCGGGCCGCTCGTACTTC. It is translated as CASSYSGRSYF.

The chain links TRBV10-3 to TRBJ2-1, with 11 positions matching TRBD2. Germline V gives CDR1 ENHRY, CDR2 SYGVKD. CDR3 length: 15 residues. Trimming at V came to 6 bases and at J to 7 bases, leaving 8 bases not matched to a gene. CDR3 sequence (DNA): TGTGCCATCAGCCGTAGCGGGGGGGCTCAGAATGAGCAGTTCTTC. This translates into CAISRSGGAQNEQFF.

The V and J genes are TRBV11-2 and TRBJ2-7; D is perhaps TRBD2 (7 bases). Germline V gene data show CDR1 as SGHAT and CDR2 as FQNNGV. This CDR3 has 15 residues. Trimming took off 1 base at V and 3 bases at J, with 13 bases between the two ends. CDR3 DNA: TGTGCCAGCAGCTTAGGGATAGGGGGGGGCTACGAGCAGTACTTC. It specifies CASSLGIGGGYEQYF.

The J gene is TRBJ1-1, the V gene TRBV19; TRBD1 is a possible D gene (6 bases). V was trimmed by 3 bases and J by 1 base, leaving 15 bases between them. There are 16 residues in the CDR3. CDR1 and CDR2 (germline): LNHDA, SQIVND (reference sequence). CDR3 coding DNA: TGTGCCAGTAGTATCCTCGGGGGGCTTCGGAACACTGAAGCTTTCTTT. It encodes CASSILGGLRNTEAFF.

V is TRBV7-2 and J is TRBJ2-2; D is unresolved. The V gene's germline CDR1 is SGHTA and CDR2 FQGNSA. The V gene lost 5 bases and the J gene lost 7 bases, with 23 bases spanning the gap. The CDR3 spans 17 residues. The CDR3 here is CASSPGPSTRGNGELFF. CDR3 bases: TGTGCCAGCAGCCCGGGCCCCAGTACGAGAGGAAACGGGGAGCTGTTTTTT.

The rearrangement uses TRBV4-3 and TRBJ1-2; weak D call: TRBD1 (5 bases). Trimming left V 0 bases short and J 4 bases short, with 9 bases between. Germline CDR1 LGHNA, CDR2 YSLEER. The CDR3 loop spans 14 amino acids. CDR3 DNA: TGCGCCAGCAGCCAAGACAGGGCGAGCTATGGCTACACCTTC. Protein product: CASSQDRASYGYTF.

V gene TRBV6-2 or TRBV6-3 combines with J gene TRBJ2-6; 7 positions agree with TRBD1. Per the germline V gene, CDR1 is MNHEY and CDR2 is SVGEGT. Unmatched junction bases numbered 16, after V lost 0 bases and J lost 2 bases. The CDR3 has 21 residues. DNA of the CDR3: TGTGCCAGCAGTTACTCGACCCGTCCGGGACAGCCACCCCCTGGGGCCAACGTCCTGACTTTC. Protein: CASSYSTRPGQPPPGANVLTF.

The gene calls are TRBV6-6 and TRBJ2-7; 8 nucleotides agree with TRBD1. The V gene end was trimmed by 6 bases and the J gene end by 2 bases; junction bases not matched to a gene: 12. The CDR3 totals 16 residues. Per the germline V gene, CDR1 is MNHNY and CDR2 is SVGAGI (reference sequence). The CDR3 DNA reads TGTGCCAGCAGCTCAGCCCGGGACAGGAATACCTACGAGCAGTACTTC. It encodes CASSSARDRNTYEQYF.

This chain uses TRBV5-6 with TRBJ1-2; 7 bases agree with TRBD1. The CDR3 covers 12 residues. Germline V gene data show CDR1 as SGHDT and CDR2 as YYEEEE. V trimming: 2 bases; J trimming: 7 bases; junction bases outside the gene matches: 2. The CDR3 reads CASSLGGGGYTF. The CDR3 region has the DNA TGTGCCAGCAGCTTAGGGGGCGGTGGCTACACCTTC.